The rows below give T cell receptor beta chains drawn from one sample of a study of cytomegalovirus exposure and HLA in healthy donors. Generated by immunoSEQ multiplex PCR, the TCRdb table keeps only in-frame clones and is missing some. In total, the table holds 60,000 to 80,000 clones. What was sequenced was PBMCs. The source is a boy aged 10-17 years in good health and CMV-seronegative. The CDR3 runs from the conserved cysteine through the conserved F or W. The order of the fields is J gene, D gene, V gene, CDR3 protein, CDR3 DNA. D genes are given only for firm matches.

>TRBJ2-3|-|TRBV14
CASSQYQGPTDTQYF
TGTGCCAGCAGCCAATATCAGGGGCCCACAGATACGCAGTATTTT
>TRBJ1-1|-|TRBV7-9
CASSLNPSTGNQREAFF
TGTGCCAGCAGCTTAAACCCGTCGACAGGAAATCAAAGGGAAGCTTTCTTT
>TRBJ2-3|-|TRBV18
CASSNLQGRFTDTQYF
TGTGCCAGCTCGAACCTGCAGGGGAGATTCACAGATACGCAGTATTTT
>TRBJ1-6|-|TRBV4-3
CASSLTHGLSPLHF
TGCGCCAGCAGCCTGACACACGGACTTTCACCCCTCCACTTT
>TRBJ1-3|-|TRBV30
CAWTLMASGNTIYF
TGTGCCTGGACTTTAATGGCCTCTGGAAACACCATATATTTT
>TRBJ2-7|TRBD2|TRBV6-5
CASRNRLAGSHEQYF
TGTGCCAGCAGAAACAGACTAGCGGGGTCCCACGAGCAGTACTTC
>TRBJ1-1|-|TRBV15
CATSSPDKTGRNTEAFF
TGTGCCACCAGCAGCCCCGATAAAACAGGGAGGAACACTGAAGCTTTCTTT
>TRBJ1-2|-|TRBV19
CASQRGYGYTF
TGTGCCAGTCAAAGGGGGTATGGCTACACCTTC
>TRBJ1-1|-|TRBV18
CASSPPRRIGGLDTEAFF
TGTGCCAGCTCACCCCCCCGACGAATCGGGGGACTTGACACTGAAGCTTTCTTT
>TRBJ2-1|TRBD2|TRBV9
CASSPPGLAGGTNEQFF
TGTGCCAGCAGCCCCCCGGGACTAGCGGGAGGAACGAATGAGCAGTTCTTC
>TRBJ2-1|-|TRBV20-1
CSATRLAEQFF
TGCAGTGCCACACGCCTAGCGGAGCAGTTCTTC
>TRBJ2-5|-|TRBV6-5
CASSPEDLQETQYF
TGTGCCAGCAGCCCCGAGGATCTACAAGAGACCCAGTACTTC
>TRBJ2-2|TRBD1|TRBV6-1
CASSEGQGDTGELFF
TGTGCCAGCAGTGAAGGACAGGGAGACACCGGGGAGCTGTTTTTT
>TRBJ1-2|-|TRBV18
CASSPPKSGGPANGYTF
TGTGCCAGCTCACCACCCAAATCGGGGGGCCCTGCGAATGGCTACACCTTC
>TRBJ1-5|-|TRBV6-5
CASSKSTGRNQPQHF
TGTGCCAGCAGTAAGAGTACAGGTCGCAATCAGCCCCAGCATTTT
>TRBJ1-1|-|TRBV25-1
CASGPMNTEAFF
TGTGCTTCAGGGCCCATGAACACTGAAGCTTTCTTT
>TRBJ2-7|-|TRBV6-1
CASSRSRDTHYEQYF
TGTGCCAGCAGCCGATCCAGGGACACCCACTACGAGCAGTACTTC
>TRBJ2-7|TRBD2|TRBV6-1
CASSHTSVKDGEQYF
TGTGCCAGCAGTCATACTAGCGTGAAAGACGGAGAGCAGTACTTC
>TRBJ1-5|-|TRBV28
CASSLGSQGNQPQHF
TGTGCCAGCAGCTTGGGGTCACAGGGAAATCAGCCCCAGCATTTT
>TRBJ2-7|-|TRBV5-1
CASSVPSDAYEQYF
TGCGCCAGCAGCGTCCCTAGCGACGCCTACGAGCAGTACTTC
>TRBJ2-7|-|TRBV15
CATKVSGSGEQYF
TGTGCCACCAAAGTTTCGGGGAGCGGCGAGCAGTACTTC
>TRBJ2-7|-|TRBV4-2
CASSQDREINEQYF
TGTGCCAGCAGCCAAGACAGGGAAATCAACGAGCAGTACTTC
>TRBJ1-1|-|TRBV19
CASSPGGREAFF
TGTGCCAGTAGTCCCGGAGGACGTGAAGCTTTCTTT
>TRBJ1-2|TRBD1|TRBV30
CAWSRERGRNGYTF
TGTGCCTGGAGTCGGGAAAGGGGGCGAAATGGCTACACCTTC
>TRBJ2-1|TRBD1|TRBV6-1
CAGSQSNRGWNEQFF
TGTGCCGGATCCCAGAGTAACAGGGGGTGGAATGAGCAGTTCTTC
>TRBJ1-5|-|TRBV19
CASSIRNQPQHF
TGTGCCAGTAGTATTCGGAATCAGCCCCAGCATTTT
>TRBJ1-2|TRBD1|TRBV30
CAWSDVPSYRGLDGYTF
TGTGCCTGGAGTGATGTACCTAGCTACAGGGGATTAGATGGCTACACCTTC
>TRBJ2-7|TRBD1|TRBV6-5
CASSYSVQGTYEQYF
TGTGCCAGCAGTTACTCGGTACAGGGGACCTACGAGCAGTACTTC
>TRBJ2-5|TRBD1|TRBV18
CASSLATGQETQYF
TGTGCCAGCTCACTGGCGACAGGGCAAGAGACCCAGTACTTC
>TRBJ2-7|TRBD1|TRBV5-8
CASSLGGQDYEQYF
TGTGCCAGCAGCTTGGGGGGACAGGACTACGAGCAGTACTTC
>TRBJ2-7|TRBD2|TRBV5-6
CASASSGGYEQYF
TGTGCCAGCGCCTCTAGCGGGGGCTACGAGCAGTACTTC
>TRBJ2-7|TRBD1|TRBV19
CASSTGQGLSYEQYF
TGTGCCAGTAGCACTGGACAGGGCCTCTCCTACGAGCAGTACTTC
>TRBJ2-7|TRBD1|TRBV7-9
CASSARDRGTYEQYF
TGTGCCAGCAGCGCCCGGGACAGGGGCACCTACGAGCAGTACTTC
>TRBJ2-2|-|TRBV5-1
CASSFSTTGELFF
TGCGCCAGCAGCTTTAGTACCACCGGGGAGCTGTTTTTT
>TRBJ2-7|-|TRBV5-1
CASSLLSYDRIGEQYF
TGCGCCAGCAGCTTACTCAGTTACGACAGGATAGGCGAGCAGTACTTC
>TRBJ1-2|-|TRBV6-5
CASSVSGANYGYTF
TGTGCCAGCAGTGTCTCGGGAGCGAACTATGGCTACACCTTC
>TRBJ1-1|-|TRBV7-9
CASSLTMTEAFF
TGTGCCAGCAGCCTCACAATGACTGAAGCTTTCTTT